This T cell receptor beta chain was sequenced during a study of Tregs in tolerant kidney transplant recipients. General observations from the study: Changing PCR primers prevented nucleotide comparison between some patients' samples. Activated donor B cell expansion appeared to reveal the most relevant donor-specific TCRbeta repertoire. Antigen-driven expansion was suggested because donor-specific Tregs expanded more than all Tregs in tolerant patients. Findings come from small patient numbers and require larger validation.

The protocol was immunoSEQ multiplex PCR, while the TCRdb copy is restricted to in-frame clones and leaves out a portion. The sample has more than 70,000 clones, about 91% seen once; the top ten hold about 1.6%. Mixed chimerism was transient after nonmyeloablative marrow transplants from related graft donors. This CDR3 region has 17 residues. After removal of 3 bases from V and 4 bases from J, the junction contained 9 bases not matched to a gene. The germline V gene has CDR1 KGHSH and CDR2 LQKENI. With respect to this clone: Its antigen is unidentified.

Here the sequenced sample was CD4+ T cells from blood (PBMCs), taken 24 months after the transplant. The V call is TRBV18, the J call TRBJ2-4, with 10 bases matching TRBD2. The TCR comes from a human patient who received a combined kidney and bone marrow transplant. Among the T cells, some may be from the graft donor. CDR3 sequence (DNA): TGTGCCAGCTCACCTGTCTTCTTACTAGCGGGAAAAAACATTCAGTACTTC. Its protein product is CASSPVFLLAGKNIQYF.